These T cell receptor beta chains were read from a single sample in a study of T cell responses to AZD1222 COVID-19 vaccine. The method was immunoSEQ multiplex PCR; TCRdb's version includes in-frame clones alone and lacks a portion of them. In the table there are about 130,000 clones, about nine tenths of which are singletons. The sequences come from peripheral blood, collected on day 0 of AZD1222 vaccination. These receptors all stem from an adult in good health. CDR3s include the opening cysteine and the closing phenylalanine or tryptophan. A D gene is named only where the DNA matches it firmly. Clone size is given for some rows only: seen once, a few or many times, or a class if the clone is expanded.

abundance: .; j_gene: TRBJ1-4; d_gene: .; v_gene: TRBV5-6; CDR3aa: CASSRSSNAQANEKLFF; CDR3nt: TGTGCCAGCAGCCGCTCGTCAAATGCCCAAGCTAATGAAAAACTGTTTTTT
abundance: .; j_gene: TRBJ2-1; d_gene: .; v_gene: TRBV18; CDR3aa: CASSPRWQGPSGEQFF; CDR3nt: TGTGCCAGCTCACCACGGTGGCAGGGGCCCTCCGGTGAGCAGTTCTTC
abundance: .; j_gene: TRBJ2-7; d_gene: .; v_gene: TRBV7-6; CDR3aa: CASSLRGDDEQYF; CDR3nt: TGTGCCAGCAGCTTAAGGGGTGACGACGAGCAGTACTTC
abundance: .; j_gene: TRBJ1-2; d_gene: .; v_gene: TRBV30; CDR3aa: CAWFRGYGRNFYTF; CDR3nt: TGTGCCTGGTTCCGGGGATATGGGCGGAACTTTTACACCTTC
abundance: .; j_gene: TRBJ1-2; d_gene: .; v_gene: TRBV6-6; CDR3aa: CASLQGTPHYGYTF; CDR3nt: TGTGCCAGCCTTCAGGGGACTCCACACTATGGCTACACCTTC
abundance: .; j_gene: TRBJ2-7; d_gene: TRBD2; v_gene: TRBV2; CDR3aa: CASSGLAGLSYEQYF; CDR3nt: TGTGCCAGCAGTGGACTAGCGGGCCTCTCCTACGAGCAGTACTTC
abundance: .; j_gene: TRBJ1-1; d_gene: TRBD1; v_gene: TRBV18; CDR3aa: CASSLVQGPHTEAFF; CDR3nt: TGTGCCAGCTCACTGGTACAGGGGCCCCACACTGAAGCTTTCTTT
abundance: .; j_gene: TRBJ1-5; d_gene: .; v_gene: TRBV12-3/TRBV12-4; CDR3aa: CASSFDSFQPQHF; CDR3nt: TGTGCCAGCAGTTTTGACAGTTTTCAGCCCCAGCATTTT
abundance: .; j_gene: TRBJ2-6; d_gene: .; v_gene: TRBV24-1; CDR3aa: CATSDLGRFLLSSGANVLTF; CDR3nt: TGTGCCACCAGTGATTTGGGCAGGTTCCTTTTGAGCTCTGGGGCCAACGTCCTGACTTTC
abundance: .; j_gene: TRBJ1-5; d_gene: .; v_gene: TRBV4-3; CDR3aa: CASSQDRAGNQPQHF; CDR3nt: TGCGCCAGCAGCCAAGATCGGGCAGGTAATCAGCCCCAGCATTTT
abundance: .; j_gene: TRBJ1-2; d_gene: TRBD1; v_gene: TRBV7-2; CDR3aa: CASSLGGTGGALYGYTF; CDR3nt: TGTGCCAGCAGCTTAGGGGGCACAGGGGGCGCGCTCTATGGCTACACCTTC
abundance: .; j_gene: TRBJ1-1; d_gene: .; v_gene: TRBV14; CDR3aa: CASRPIQTVGTEAFF; CDR3nt: TGTGCCAGCCGCCCGATCCAGACAGTAGGAACTGAAGCTTTCTTT
abundance: .; j_gene: TRBJ1-5; d_gene: TRBD1; v_gene: TRBV6-5; CDR3aa: CASRPTGGDQPQHF; CDR3nt: TGTGCCAGCAGACCCACAGGGGGGGACCAGCCCCAGCATTTT
abundance: .; j_gene: TRBJ1-1; d_gene: .; v_gene: TRBV19; CDR3aa: CASSPYSLGQTEAFF; CDR3nt: TGTGCCAGTAGTCCCTATAGTTTGGGGCAGACTGAAGCTTTCTTT
abundance: .; j_gene: TRBJ1-5; d_gene: TRBD1; v_gene: TRBV5-1; CDR3aa: CASSYGTGGQPQHF; CDR3nt: TGCGCCAGCAGCTACGGGACAGGGGGTCAGCCCCAGCATTTT
abundance: .; j_gene: TRBJ1-4; d_gene: .; v_gene: TRBV2; CDR3aa: CASRTGVLGKLFF; CDR3nt: TGTGCCAGCAGGACAGGTGTATTAGGGAAACTGTTTTTT
abundance: .; j_gene: TRBJ1-6; d_gene: .; v_gene: TRBV30; CDR3aa: CAWSVMPGAYSPLHF; CDR3nt: TGTGCCTGGAGTGTTATGCCGGGGGCCTATTCACCCCTCCACTTT
abundance: .; j_gene: TRBJ1-2; d_gene: .; v_gene: TRBV3-1/TRBV3-2; CDR3aa: CASSQGTARGNYGYTF; CDR3nt: TGTGCCAGCAGCCAAGGGACAGCCAGGGGTAACTATGGCTACACCTTC
abundance: few; j_gene: TRBJ2-2; d_gene: .; v_gene: TRBV25-1; CDR3aa: CASDKGGRTGELFF; CDR3nt: TGTGCCAGCGATAAAGGGGGGCGCACCGGGGAGCTGTTTTTT
abundance: .; j_gene: TRBJ1-1; d_gene: .; v_gene: TRBV30; CDR3aa: CAWSVVGSATEAFF; CDR3nt: TGTGCCTGGAGTGTGGTAGGGAGTGCCACTGAAGCTTTCTTT
abundance: .; j_gene: TRBJ2-1; d_gene: .; v_gene: TRBV14; CDR3aa: CASGKLASDEQFF; CDR3nt: TGTGCCAGCGGAAAACTTGCTAGTGATGAGCAGTTCTTC
abundance: .; j_gene: TRBJ1-6; d_gene: .; v_gene: TRBV19; CDR3aa: CASSIGDIRGTLHF; CDR3nt: TGTGCCAGTAGTATTGGGGACATTCGCGGGACCCTCCACTTT
abundance: .; j_gene: TRBJ1-2; d_gene: .; v_gene: TRBV3-1/TRBV3-2; CDR3aa: CASSHSPGPQIGYTF; CDR3nt: TGTGCCAGCAGCCATTCCCCGGGACCACAAATAGGCTACACCTTC
abundance: .; j_gene: TRBJ2-7; d_gene: .; v_gene: TRBV11-2; CDR3aa: CASSLVFYEQYF; CDR3nt: TGTGCCAGCAGCTTAGTTTTCTACGAGCAGTACTTC
abundance: .; j_gene: TRBJ2-7; d_gene: .; v_gene: TRBV20-1; CDR3aa: CSASQISGQNSYEQYF; CDR3nt: TGCAGTGCTAGTCAAATAAGCGGACAGAACTCCTACGAGCAGTACTTC
abundance: .; j_gene: TRBJ1-3; d_gene: .; v_gene: TRBV10-3; CDR3aa: CAISVGETGNTIYF; CDR3nt: TGTGCCATCAGTGTAGGCGAGACTGGAAACACCATATATTTT
abundance: .; j_gene: TRBJ2-1; d_gene: .; v_gene: TRBV2; CDR3aa: CASDYSGEQFF; CDR3nt: TGTGCCAGCGACTACTCCGGTGAGCAGTTCTTC
abundance: .; j_gene: TRBJ2-5; d_gene: TRBD2; v_gene: TRBV30; CDR3aa: CAWSVLGGGETQYF; CDR3nt: TGTGCCTGGAGTGTACTGGGCGGGGGAGAGACCCAGTACTTC
abundance: .; j_gene: TRBJ1-3; d_gene: .; v_gene: TRBV19; CDR3aa: CASTVTEGNTIYF; CDR3nt: TGTGCCAGTACCGTAACGGAGGGAAACACCATATATTTT
abundance: .; j_gene: TRBJ1-1; d_gene: .; v_gene: TRBV3-1/TRBV3-2; CDR3aa: CASSQDLVGGRTEAFF; CDR3nt: TGTGCCAGCAGCCAAGATTTGGTGGGTGGCCGAACTGAAGCTTTCTTT
abundance: .; j_gene: TRBJ2-1; d_gene: TRBD2; v_gene: TRBV29-1; CDR3aa: CSVGAGGYNEQFF; CDR3nt: TGCAGCGTTGGAGCGGGGGGTTACAATGAGCAGTTCTTC
abundance: .; j_gene: TRBJ1-3; d_gene: .; v_gene: TRBV6-6; CDR3aa: CASSSGLNTIYF; CDR3nt: TGTGCCAGCAGTTCGGGTCTTAACACCATATATTTT
abundance: .; j_gene: TRBJ1-1; d_gene: .; v_gene: TRBV30; CDR3aa: CAWRNTEAFF; CDR3nt: TGTGCCTGGCGTAACACTGAAGCTTTCTTT
abundance: .; j_gene: TRBJ1-1; d_gene: TRBD1; v_gene: TRBV5-1; CDR3aa: CASGGQVNTEAFF; CDR3nt: TGCGCCAGCGGAGGACAGGTAAACACTGAAGCTTTCTTT
abundance: .; j_gene: TRBJ2-7; d_gene: .; v_gene: TRBV18; CDR3aa: CASSPGLVNYEQYF; CDR3nt: TGTGCCAGCTCACCAGGCTTGGTGAACTACGAGCAGTACTTC
abundance: .; j_gene: TRBJ1-2; d_gene: .; v_gene: TRBV15; CDR3aa: CATSREKGNYGYTF; CDR3nt: TGTGCCACCAGCAGAGAGAAGGGGAACTATGGCTACACCTTC
abundance: .; j_gene: TRBJ1-2; d_gene: .; v_gene: TRBV5-8; CDR3aa: CASSLGGLYGYTF; CDR3nt: TGTGCCAGCAGCTTGGGCGGCCTCTATGGCTACACCTTC